These 23 T cell receptor beta chains share one sample of origin, sequenced in a study of blood T cell repertoires in COVID-19. The data were produced by immunoSEQ multiplex PCR, yet TCRdb's version contains in-frame clones alone and is incomplete. The sample contains about 270,000 clones, 70% to 90% of which appear only once. Sample: peripheral blood. The receptors here all came from a woman aged 25 to 39 with COVID-19, enrolled during active disease.

The chain joins TRBV6-5 to TRBJ1-6; 8 positions agree with TRBD1. Germline CDR1 reads MNHEY; CDR2 reads SVGAGI. CDR3 length: 15 amino acids. Germline trimming cut 5 bases from V and 4 bases from J; bases unmatched to any gene: 4. The CDR3 DNA reads as TGTGCCAGCAGTCTGGACAGGGAATATAATTCACCCCTCCACTTT. This sequence encodes CASSLDREYNSPLHF.

This clone came up once. The rearrangement uses TRBV9 and TRBJ1-2; 9 nucleotides line up with TRBD1. The J segment lost 6 bases and the V segment lost 3 bases, leaving 9 bases of the junction unmatched. The germline V gene has CDR1 SGDLS and CDR2 YYNGEE. The CDR3 totals 15 residues. CDR3 in DNA: TGTGCCAGCAGCGAAAGGACAGGGGTACAGGATGGCTACACCTTC. As protein: CASSERTGVQDGYTF.

The chain has TRBV4-1 and TRBJ1-1, with D possibly matching TRBD1 (5 bases). The CDR3 spans 14 residues. The germline V gene encodes CDR1 MGHRA and CDR2 YSYEKL. With 2 bases removed from V and 0 bases from J, the gap between germline ends came to 7 bases. CDR3 loop: CASSQRGMNTEAFF. CDR3 nucleotides: TGCGCCAGCAGCCAAAGGGGCATGAACACTGAAGCTTTCTTT.

This chain links TRBV4-1 with TRBJ2-1; TRBD2 aligns across 13 bases. CDR3 length: 16 amino acids. Looked up from germline, CDR1 is MGHRA and CDR2 is YSYEKL. Losses at the gene ends were 4 bases for V and 7 bases for J; bases not matched to a gene: 7. CDR3 amino acids: CASSRSLAGGLNEQFF. The CDR3 DNA follows: TGCGCCAGCAGCCGGTCACTAGCGGGGGGGCTGAATGAGCAGTTCTTC.

The rearrangement links TRBV27 to TRBJ2-7; D is unresolved. The germline CDR1 and CDR2 sequences are MNHEY and SMNVEV (reference sequence). Trimming stripped 3 bases from V and 6 bases from J, with 12 bases between. This CDR3 contains 13 residues. CDR3 nucleotide sequence: TGTGCCAGCAGTTTTGGAGACTGGAGCGAGCAGTACTTC. It yields the protein CASSFGDWSEQYF.

The count of this clone is one. The V and J genes are TRBV19 and TRBJ2-2; possibly TRBD1 for D (6 bases). Trimming left V 7 bases short and J 5 bases short, with 8 bases between. Per the germline V gene, CDR1 is LNHDA and CDR2 is SQIVND (reference sequence). The CDR3 is 12 amino acids. Here the CDR3 DNA reads TGTGCCAGTAACAGGGTGACCGGGGAGCTGTTTTTT. As protein: CASNRVTGELFF.

The chain recombines TRBV19 with TRBJ1-1, with TRBD1 matching over 7 bases. The germline CDR1 and CDR2 sequences are LNHDA and SQIVND (reference sequence). CDR3 length: 12 residues. The junction had 1 base not matched to a gene; V was cut back by 2 bases and J by 7 bases. The CDR3 is CASSIYRGEAFF. The CDR3 coding sequence is TGTGCCAGTAGTATATACAGGGGTGAAGCTTTCTTT.

Notes on this clone: Other DNA variants within this sample encode the same CDR3. This chain uses TRBV6-1 with TRBJ2-7; TRBD1 matches 7 bases. Trimming took 1 base from V and 2 from J; bases not matched to a gene: 2. The CDR3 runs to 14 residues. Germline CDR1 reads MNHNS; CDR2 reads SASEGT. The CDR3 coding sequence is TGTGCCAGCAGTGAAGGACAGGGAGCCTACGAGCAGTACTTC. It translates to CASSEGQGAYEQYF.

The gene calls are TRBV6-5 and TRBJ1-2; 8 nucleotides line up with TRBD1. Trimming at V came to 5 bases and at J to 7 bases, leaving 9 bases not matched to a gene. CDR3 length: 14 amino acids. Germline CDR1 reads MNHEY; CDR2 reads SVGAGI. The CDR3 region has the DNA TGTGCCAGCAGTCCCCGGACAGGGAGTCGTGGCTACACCTTC. Residues: CASSPRTGSRGYTF.

The V gene is TRBV7-9, the J gene TRBJ2-1; D call uncertain. The V end was cut by 4 bases, the J end by 8 bases, with 15 bases between. This CDR3 comprises 14 residues. CDR1 and CDR2 (germline): SEHNR, FQNEAQ (reference sequence). The CDR3 here is CASSSPLRVDEQFF. In DNA, the CDR3 is TGTGCCAGCAGCTCACCATTAAGAGTCGATGAGCAGTTCTTC. Variable domain in full (rest from reference TRBV7-9 and TRBJ2-1): DTGVSQNPRHKITKRGQNVTFRCDPISEHNRLYWYRQTLGQGPEFLTYFQNEAQLEKSRLLSDRFSAERPKGSFSTLEIQRTEQGDSAMYLCASSSPLRVDEQFFGPGTRLTVL.

In regard to this clone: Other DNA sequences within the sample encode an identical CDR3. V gene TRBV15 combines with J gene TRBJ2-1, with 7 nucleotides matching TRBD1. The ends lost 1 base at V and 0 bases at J; junction bases unmatched: 3. Germline V CDR1 and CDR2: LNHNV, YYDKDF (reference sequence). The CDR3 length is 16 residues. The DNA for the CDR3 is TGTGCCACCAGCAGAGTCAGGGGGAGCTCCTACAATGAGCAGTTCTTC. Amino acid sequence: CATSRVRGSSYNEQFF.

The chain links TRBV5-1 to TRBJ2-3; TRBD2 agrees at 12 bases. Trimming at V came to 3 bases and at J to 1 base, leaving 6 bases not matched to a gene. Germline V gives CDR1 SGHRS, CDR2 YFSETQ. The CDR3 has 17 amino acids. The CDR3 region is CASSSWTSGARTDTQYF. DNA for the CDR3: TGCGCCAGCAGCTCCTGGACTAGCGGGGCCCGCACAGATACGCAGTATTTT.

The sample holds a few counts of this clone. This rearrangement joins TRBV30 to TRBJ2-2, with 11 bases matching TRBD2. The ends lost 5 bases at V and 4 bases at J; junction bases unmatched: 3. The CDR3 has 14 amino acids. The V gene's germline CDR1 is GTSNPN and CDR2 SVGIG (reference sequence). CDR3 residues: CAWGSGGATGELFF. CDR3 nucleotides: TGTGCCTGGGGTAGCGGGGGGGCCACCGGGGAGCTGTTTTTT.

This clone has only one observation. This chain joins TRBV5-6 and TRBJ1-4, with no clear D. The germline gives CDR1 SGHDT, CDR2 YYEEEE. The V gene lost 1 base and the J gene lost 8 bases, with 9 bases spanning the gap. This CDR3 has 13 residues. The CDR3 sequence: CASSLIGREKLFF. CDR3 nucleotide sequence: TGTGCCAGCAGCTTGATAGGGAGGGAAAAACTGTTTTTT.

CDR3 loop: CASSFQAGATRETQYF. The CDR3 region has the DNA TGTGCCAGCAGCTTCCAAGCGGGGGCCACCAGGGAGACCCAGTACTTC. The V gene is TRBV7-9, the J gene TRBJ2-5, with 8 positions matching TRBD2. CDR3 length: 16 residues. The V gene end was trimmed by 3 bases and the J gene end by 5 bases; junction bases not matched to a gene: 11. Germline V gene sequence: CDR1 SEHNR, CDR2 FQNEAQ (reference sequence).

The chain recombines TRBV7-8 with TRBJ1-2; D is possibly TRBD1 (6 bases). V was trimmed by 5 bases and J by 6 bases, leaving 13 bases between them. Per the germline V gene, CDR1 is SGHVS and CDR2 is FQNEAQ. CDR3 length: 13 residues. The CDR3 region is CASSPQGQHGYTF. The DNA of the CDR3 is TGTGCCAGCAGCCCACAGGGTCAACATGGCTACACCTTC. The full variable domain, its missing parts supplied by reference TRBV7-8 and TRBJ1-2, is GAGVSQSPRYKVAKRGQDVALRCDPISGHVSLFWYQQALGQGPEFLTYFQNEAQLDKSGLPSDRFFAERPEGSVSTLKIQRTQQEDSAVYLCASSPQGQHGYTFGSGTRLTVV.

This sequence joins TRBV10-2 and TRBJ1-5, with 7 bases lining up with TRBD1. From germline, CDR1 is WSHSY and CDR2 SAAADI. This CDR3 is built from 15 residues. Trimming took 1 base from V and 7 from J; bases not matched to a gene: 7. CDR3 in amino acids: CASSEFDRAGQPQHF. The CDR3 DNA reads TGCGCCAGCAGTGAGTTCGACAGGGCCGGACAGCCCCAGCATTTT.

V gene TRBV4-1 combines with J gene TRBJ1-1, with 8 positions matching TRBD1. CDR1 is MGHRA, CDR2 YSYEKL, per germline. After removal of 3 bases from V and 1 base from J, the junction contained 7 bases not matched to a gene. CDR3 length equals 16 residues. The CDR3 coding sequence is TGCGCCAGCAGCCAGAGCGACAGGGGCTGGAACACTGAAGCTTTCTTT. Translation gives CASSQSDRGWNTEAFF.

This chain uses TRBV19 with TRBJ2-5, with TRBD2 matching over 7 bases. The germline gives CDR1 LNHDA, CDR2 SQIVND (reference sequence). CDR3 length equals 15 residues. V was pared by 3 bases and J by 5 bases, with 9 bases of the junction left unmatched. The CDR3 DNA reads TGTGCCAGTAGTATCGGGGCGGGGGTAAGGGAGACCCAGTACTTC. Residues: CASSIGAGVRETQYF.

V gene TRBV7-8 combines with J gene TRBJ1-6; D perhaps matches TRBD1 (6 bases). V lost 0 bases, J lost 4 bases, and 10 bases lay in between. Germline V gene data show CDR1 as SGHVS and CDR2 as FQNEAQ. This CDR3 contains 16 residues. For the CDR3, the DNA is TGTGCCAGCAGCTTAGCCCGGACAGCTTATAATTCACCCCTCCACTTT. Encoded protein: CASSLARTAYNSPLHF.

The chain recombines TRBV21-1 with TRBJ2-3; the table names TRBD1, a call not compared with the DNA. TRBV21-1 is a pseudogene. The CDR3 contains 15 residues. The CDR3 is CASSKSPESTDTQYF. CDR3 in DNA: TGTGCCAGCAGCAAATCCCCAGAAAGCACAGATACGCAGTATTTT.

The chain uses TRBV27 and TRBJ2-5; D gene uncertain. The V and J ends lost 5 bases and 1 base respectively, with 8 bases between them. The germline V gene has CDR1 MNHEY and CDR2 SMNVEV (reference sequence). This CDR3 has 13 amino acids. The CDR3 nucleotides are TGTGCCAGCAGTAGGAGAACCCAAGAGACCCAGTACTTC. Translated: CASSRRTQETQYF.

The rearrangement links TRBV7-9 to TRBJ1-2; D ambiguous. Germline V gives CDR1 SEHNR, CDR2 FQNEAQ (reference sequence). This CDR3 comprises 14 residues. Trimming cost V 5 bases and J 4 bases, with 14 bases left between them. CDR3 amino acids: CASSRGLITYGYTF. The CDR3 nucleotides are TGTGCCAGCAGCCGTGGACTTATTACCTATGGCTACACCTTC.